This section outlines one T cell receptor beta chain sequence together with its context. Its cognate antigen is unknown. Distinct nucleotide sequences in the sample also encode this CDR3. The CDR3 covers 13 residues. Germline V gene lookup returns CDR1 SGHRS and CDR2 YFSETQ. V gave up 3 bases and J gave up 5 bases, with 11 bases separating them. The data were taken from a study of beta chain features in type 1 diabetes. Study-wide background: Similarity in age, gender and cell yields was seen between patients and healthy donors.

Every bit of the isolated RNA underwent reverse transcription, so sequencing read expressed TCRB transcripts. Method: immunoSEQ multiplex PCR; TCRdb's copy keeps in-frame clones and lacks some. The sample records around 190,000 clones, about an eighth being singletons. Regarding the study as a whole: TCRB repertoires of naive, central memory and Treg cells appeared more similar among patients than among healthy donors.

Each of the CD4+ naive, central memory, regulatory and stem cell-like memory populations was sorted via CD45RO/CCR7/CD25/CD127/CD95/CD27. The V call is TRBV5-1, the J call TRBJ2-5, with D perhaps TRBD2 (6 bases). The receptor was isolated from a woman between 18 and 29 years old in good health. Source material: central memory CD4+ T cells from blood. The CDR3 region is CASSSLAGETQYF. CDR3 coding DNA: TGCGCCAGCAGCTCACTGGCGGGGGAGACCCAGTACTTC.